This TCR beta chain was captured in a study of cytomegalovirus exposure and HLA in healthy donors. The CDR3 totals 15 residues. After removal of 7 bases from V and 4 bases from J, the junction contained 11 bases not matched to a gene. Germline CDR1 is SNHLY and CDR2 is FYNNEI. PCR amplification relied on 60 Vbeta primers (plus 13 Jbeta primers). The table came from immunoSEQ multiplex PCR; TCRdb's copy has only in-frame clones and leaves some out. Seen here are over 120,000 clones, roughly four fifths observed once, and the top ten hold roughly 6.6%. The specimen was PBMCs. J is TRBJ2-5 and V is TRBV2; 8 bases are shared with TRBD1. The receptor was derived from a man aged 25-45 years in good health and CMV-seronegative. The CDR3 sequence: CASTQQGGEGETQYF. The CDR3 bases are TGTGCCAGCACCCAACAGGGGGGAGAGGGAGAGACCCAGTACTTC.